Given below is one T cell receptor (beta chain) in context. Recruited during active infection, patients (from Seattle) were subsequently followed longitudinally. Authors' processing steps: For nucleated cells, counts were estimated from reference gene primer amplification. Sequencing was performed with immunoSEQ multiplex PCR; in TCRdb, only in-frame clones are kept and a portion is missing. V, J and clone size derive from that table, while D and trimming were established from the DNA sequence. The sample lists 100,000 to 150,000 clones, approximately 90% occurring once. Germline loops: CDR1 MNHNS, CDR2 SASEGT. V was pared by 0 bases and J by 4 bases, with 5 bases of the junction left unmatched. This CDR3 region has 15 residues. This sample stems from a study of blood T cell repertoires in COVID-19. The wider study: Sites across the United States, Italy and Spain contributed samples from acute and convalescent COVID-19. T cells, B-cell-depleted T cells, or PBMCs supplied cDNA or gDNA.

The chain is built from TRBV6-1 and TRBJ1-2, with TRBD1 matching 7 bases. The TCR comes from a man aged 55 to 69 with COVID-19, enrolled during active disease. Sequenced: peripheral blood. The CDR3, as DNA: TGTGCCAGCAGTGAAGCGGGCAGGGGGATCTATGGCTACACCTTC. Its protein is CASSEAGRGIYGYTF.